The clone carrying this T cell receptor (beta chain) appeared many times. The antigen is undetermined. These data come from a study of T cells in Graves' hyperthyroidism and ophthalmopathy. The study, taken as a whole, reports: The majority of expanded thyroid clonotypes above 0.001 also appeared in blood.

The CDR3 runs to 13 residues. CDR1 is GTSNPN and CDR2 is SVGIG in the germline V gene (reference sequence). V was pared by 1 base and J by 7 bases, with 13 bases between. RNA transcripts served as the template for amplifying TCR beta CDR3 regions. During a first-round RT-PCR of the TCR CDR3, the HTBI primer set was used. TCRdb fed the multiplex PCR reads into MiXCR, producing one record per CDR3 protein. This table holds over 350,000 distinct CDR3 sequences, approximately 15% found once. Using more than 7.5 ml of fresh peripheral blood, PBMCs were prepared. This receptor was obtained from a man aged 18 to 29 with Graves' ophthalmopathy. Sequenced: blood. V gene TRBV30 combines with J gene TRBJ2-5; D possibly corresponds to TRBD1 (6 bases). CDR3 sequence reads: CAWSALGGLTQYF. The CDR3 coding sequence is TGTGCCTGGAGTGCCCTAGGGGGTTTGACCCAGTACTTC.